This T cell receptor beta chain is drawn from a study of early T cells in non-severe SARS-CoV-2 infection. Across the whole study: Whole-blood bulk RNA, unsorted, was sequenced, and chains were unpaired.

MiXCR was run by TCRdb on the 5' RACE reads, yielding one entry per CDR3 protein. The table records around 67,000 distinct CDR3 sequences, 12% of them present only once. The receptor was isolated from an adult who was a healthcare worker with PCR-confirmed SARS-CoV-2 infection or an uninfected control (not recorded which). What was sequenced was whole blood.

The CDR3 DNA reads TGTGCCAGCAGTCCGGGGCGATTAAGCGACACTGAAGCTTTCTTT. This sequence encodes CASSPGRLSDTEAFF. The chain carries TRBV7-2 and TRBJ1-1, with TRBD1 as a possible D gene (5 bases). Per the germline V gene, CDR1 is SGHTA and CDR2 is FQGNSA. The V gene lost 6 bases and the J gene lost 3 bases, with 17 bases spanning the gap. The CDR3 totals 15 residues.